Shown below are 27 T cell receptor beta chains from a single sample sequenced in a study of blood T cell repertoires in COVID-19. Method: immunoSEQ multiplex PCR; TCRdb's copy keeps in-frame clones and lacks some. The top ten clones hold around 4.2% of a sample with around 300,000 clones, over 80% of them seen once. Material: peripheral blood. The receptor source for this set is a woman in her forties or fifties with active or convalescent COVID-19.

This clone was seen once. The chain recombines TRBV10-2 with TRBJ1-1; a weak D match, TRBD1 (6 bases). Trimming took 7 bases from V and 3 from J, leaving 12 bases between them. This CDR3 comprises 13 residues. Germline values: CDR1 WSHSY, CDR2 SAAADI. Here the CDR3 DNA reads TGCGCCAGCACGGGCGGGGGCTACACTGAAGCTTTCTTT. Translating it yields CASTGGGYTEAFF.

V and J are TRBV3-1 (or the pseudogene TRBV3-2) and TRBJ2-2; D is uncertain. With 3 bases removed from V and 4 bases from J, the gap between germline ends came to 6 bases. The CDR3 consists of 13 residues. From germline, CDR1 is LGHDT and CDR2 YNNKEL (reference sequence). CDR3 coding DNA: TGTGCCAGCAGCCAGACATCCACCGGGGAGCTGTTTTTT. Its protein product is CASSQTSTGELFF.

The chain combines TRBV2 with TRBJ2-1; maybe TRBD2 (6 bases). With 8 bases removed from V and 4 bases from J, the gap between germline ends came to 9 bases. The CDR3 is 12 amino acids. The V gene's germline CDR1 is SNHLY and CDR2 FYNNEI. Here the CDR3 DNA reads TGTGCCAGCGAGACTAGATACAATGAGCAGTTCTTC. As protein: CASETRYNEQFF.

This chain uses TRBV28 with TRBJ2-7, with D possibly matching TRBD1 (6 bases). V lost 1 base to trimming and J lost 2 bases, with 18 bases between them. The germline CDR1 and CDR2 sequences are MDHEN and SYDVKM. The CDR3 covers 17 residues. The CDR3 DNA is TGTGCCAGCAGTTTATTTGGTTCAGGGGTAGGGGCCTACGAGCAGTACTTC. It specifies CASSLFGSGVGAYEQYF.

The gene calls are TRBV19 and TRBJ2-4; maybe TRBD1 (5 bases). This CDR3 is built from 14 residues. The V gene's germline CDR1 is LNHDA and CDR2 SQIVND (reference sequence). V gave up 7 bases and J gave up 7 bases, with 17 bases separating them. CDR3 coding DNA: TGTGCCAGTACCTCTACAGGCAATCACAACATTCAGTACTTC. Translating gives CASTSTGNHNIQYF.

This sequence joins TRBV5-4 and TRBJ2-7; 11 bases match TRBD1. Trimming took 4 bases from V and 7 from J; bases not matched to a gene: 7. The CDR3 covers 14 residues. Germline-derived CDR1 and CDR2 are SGHNT and YYREEE (reference sequence). The CDR3 DNA is TGTGCCAGCAGCCCCGGACAGGGGGCGGGGGAGCAGTACTTC. Translating it yields CASSPGQGAGEQYF. Full variable domain (remainder filled in from reference TRBV5-4 and TRBJ2-7): ETGVTQSPTHLIKTRGQQVTLRCSSQSGHNTVSWYQQALGQGPQFIFQYYREEENGRGNFPPRFSGLQFPNYSSELNVNALELDDSALYLCASSPGQGAGEQYFGPGTRLTVT.

The chain joins TRBV2 to TRBJ1-6, with 10 positions matching TRBD1. CDR1 and CDR2 (germline): SNHLY, FYNNEI. The CDR3 sequence is 14 residues long. The V segment lost 9 bases and the J segment 10 bases; nucleotides outside the gene matches: 9. Written as DNA, the CDR3 is TGTGCCAGTGTCCCGGGACAGGGGTGGTCACCCCTCCACTTT. This sequence encodes CASVPGQGWSPLHF. Full variable domain (remainder filled in from reference TRBV2 and TRBJ1-6): EPEVTQTPSHQVTQMGQEVILRCVPISNHLYFYWYRQILGQKVEFLVSFYNNEISEKSEIFDDQFSVERPDGSNFTLKIRSTKLEDSAMYFCASVPGQGWSPLHFGNGTRLTVT.

The chain has TRBV20-1 and TRBJ2-7, with D tentatively TRBD1 (6 bases). Germline CDR1 and CDR2: DFQATT and SNEGSKA (reference sequence). The CDR3 is 16 residues long. V was trimmed by 3 bases and J by 5 bases, leaving 23 bases between them. CDR3 amino acids: CSASLPTTGSRNEQYF. CDR3 DNA: TGCAGTGCTAGTTTACCGACGACAGGATCCAGGAACGAGCAGTACTTC.

The chain carries TRBV7-9 and TRBJ2-7; 11 positions match TRBD2. V lost 4 bases and J lost 2; bases outside the gene matches: 4. CDR1 and CDR2 from the germline V gene are SEHNR and FQNEAQ (reference sequence). This CDR3 is built from 15 residues. The CDR3 nucleotides read TGTGCCAGCAGCTCAGGGACTAGCGGCACCTACGAGCAGTACTTC. This gives the protein CASSSGTSGTYEQYF.

The V gene is TRBV29-1, the J gene TRBJ2-2; TRBD2 agrees at 9 bases. This CDR3 region has 17 residues. V dropped 5 bases and J dropped 6; count of bases not matched to a gene: 16. Germline CDR1 SQVTM, CDR2 ANQGSEA. CDR3 bases: TGCAGCGTTTCACGCGGGAGGGGGGCGAGGGGCGCCGGGGAGCTGTTTTTT. This translates into CSVSRGRGARGAGELFF.

This chain connects TRBV27 to TRBJ2-7; the match to TRBD1 covers 10 bases. CDR3 length: 14 residues. V shed 8 bases and J 5 bases; nucleotides not matched to a gene: 9. From germline, CDR1 is MNHEY and CDR2 SMNVEV (reference sequence). CDR3 in amino acids: CASWGQGIKNEQYF. DNA of the CDR3: TGTGCCAGCTGGGGACAGGGGATCAAAAACGAGCAGTACTTC.

CDR3 nucleotide sequence: TGTGCCAGCAGCGCCACACCTTACAATGAGCAGTTCTTC. This sequence encodes CASSATPYNEQFF. The gene calls are TRBV9 and TRBJ2-1; D gene unclear. The CDR3 totals 13 residues. V dropped 3 bases and J dropped 4 bases, with 8 bases sitting between them. CDR1 and CDR2 from the germline V gene are SGDLS and YYNGEE.

The V gene is TRBV2, the J gene TRBJ1-5; TRBD1 is a possible D gene (5 bases). V dropped 4 bases and J dropped 9 bases, with 13 bases sitting between them. CDR1 and CDR2 (germline): SNHLY, FYNNEI. There are 13 residues in the CDR3. The CDR3 coding sequence is TGTGCCAGCAGTGTGGGGGGGGGTAGGCCCCAGCATTTT. Its protein is CASSVGGGRPQHF.

This clone was counted many times. Other DNA variants within this sample encode the same CDR3. This chain connects TRBV3-1 (or the pseudogene TRBV3-2) to TRBJ1-5; D is ambiguous. CDR3 length equals 13 residues. V was pared by 0 bases and J by 7 bases, with 7 bases between. Germline V lookup: CDR1 LGHDT, CDR2 YNNKEL (reference sequence). The CDR3 reads CASSQDLDQPQHF. The DNA of the CDR3 is TGTGCCAGCAGCCAAGATCTAGACCAGCCCCAGCATTTT.

This chain uses TRBV6-5 with TRBJ1-5, with D unclear. The CDR3 is made up of 15 amino acids. V gave up 7 bases and J gave up 7 bases, with 20 bases separating them. CDR1 MNHEY and CDR2 SVGAGI come from the germline V gene. Written as DNA, the CDR3 is TGTGCCAGCACCGAGTGGAGATCTGGAACCCAGCCCCAGCATTTT. Translating gives CASTEWRSGTQPQHF.

The chain has TRBV7-3 and TRBJ2-1; TRBD2 matches 10 bases. V dropped 6 bases and J dropped 2; count of bases not matched to a gene: 10. Looked up from germline, CDR1 is SGHTA and CDR2 is FQGTGA. The CDR3 is made up of 17 amino acids. The CDR3 spells CASSPSGRAGAYNEQFF. CDR3 coding DNA: TGTGCCAGCAGTCCAAGCGGGAGGGCGGGGGCCTACAATGAGCAGTTCTTC.

V usage is TRBV9 and J usage is TRBJ2-1; a weak D match, TRBD2 (6 bases). CDR1 is SGDLS, CDR2 YYNGEE, per germline. V was pared by 2 bases and J by 1 base, with 13 bases between. The CDR3 totals 16 residues. The CDR3 spells CASSVDLASSYNEQFF. The CDR3 DNA is TGTGCCAGCAGCGTCGACCTAGCGTCATCCTACAATGAGCAGTTCTTC.

The chain is built from TRBV9 and TRBJ2-7; weak D call: TRBD1 (5 bases). The CDR3 totals 16 residues. The ends were cut back, 4 bases at V and 0 bases at J, with 17 bases in the middle. In germline, CDR1 is SGDLS, CDR2 YYNGEE. Here the CDR3 DNA reads TGTGCCAGCAGCCCCCAGGGATCTGCGAGCTCCTACGAGCAGTACTTC. Translation: CASSPQGSASSYEQYF.

This clone has more than one count but fewer than ten. The chain employs TRBV24-1 and TRBJ1-2; TRBD1 aligns across 7 bases. Unmatched junction bases numbered 8, after V lost 5 bases and J lost 6 bases. This CDR3 spans 14 amino acids. The germline CDR1 and CDR2 sequences are KGHDR and SFDVKD. The chain's CDR3 is CATSGPDREDGYTF. As DNA, the CDR3 is TGTGCCACCAGTGGCCCCGACAGGGAGGATGGCTACACCTTC.

The V and J genes are TRBV9 and TRBJ2-3; D might be TRBD2 (5 bases). CDR1 and CDR2 from the germline V gene are SGDLS and YYNGEE. V shed 2 bases and J shed 8 bases, with 12 bases lying between them. The CDR3 spans 13 residues. CDR3 residues: CASSVTTGLTQYF. In nucleotides, the CDR3 is TGTGCCAGCAGCGTGACGACTGGACTTACGCAGTATTTT.

This sequence joins TRBV27 and TRBJ2-1; 7 bases match TRBD2. Trimming took 4 bases from V and 9 from J; bases not matched to a gene: 0. Germline-derived CDR1 and CDR2 are MNHEY and SMNVEV (reference sequence). This CDR3 spans 11 amino acids. CDR3 sequence: CASSWGGEQFF. The CDR3 DNA sequence: TGTGCCAGCAGTTGGGGGGGTGAGCAGTTCTTC.

This chain joins TRBV27 and TRBJ1-2; no definite D call. Trimming pared 6 bases from V and 5 bases from J, leaving 16 bases between. CDR3 length: 14 amino acids. Germline V CDR1 and CDR2: MNHEY, SMNVEV (reference sequence). The CDR3 reads CASSATTTPYGYTF. CDR3 nucleotide sequence: TGTGCCAGCAGCGCGACCACGACTCCGTATGGCTACACCTTC.

The chain recombines TRBV6-5 with TRBJ2-2; D may be TRBD2 (5 bases). CDR1 MNHEY and CDR2 SVGAGI come from the germline V gene. V lost 0 bases to trimming and J lost 5 bases, with 7 bases between them. The CDR3 sequence is 14 residues long. The CDR3 here is CASSYSTRTGELFF. CDR3 bases: TGTGCCAGCAGTTACTCTACTAGAACCGGGGAGCTGTTTTTT.

This clone came up a few times. The CDR3 bases are TGTGCCAGCAGTGAAGAAGTGTCCGGTTGGGACATAAAAACCTTC. Translated: CASSEEVSGWDIKTF. The chain recombines TRBV6-1 with TRBJ1-2; the D gene is possibly TRBD1 (6 bases). Deletions cut 1 base from V and 14 bases from J, with 23 bases between. The CDR3 extends over 15 amino acids. The V gene's germline CDR1 is MNHNS and CDR2 SASEGT.

V gene TRBV27 combines with J gene TRBJ2-2; TRBD1 agrees at 7 bases. J lost 2 bases, V lost 6 bases, and 9 bases had no gene match. This CDR3 has 16 residues. Germline V gene lookup returns CDR1 MNHEY and CDR2 SMNVEV (reference sequence). The DNA for the CDR3 is TGTGCCAGCAGCGGAGCCCGACAGGGTAACACCGGGGAGCTGTTTTTT. Translation gives CASSGARQGNTGELFF.

The chain combines TRBV28 with TRBJ1-5, with 9 nucleotides matching TRBD1. Per germline, CDR1 MDHEN and CDR2 SYDVKM. The CDR3 has 14 residues. J lost 6 bases, V lost 5 bases, and 5 bases had no gene match. CDR3 in DNA: TGTGCCAGCAGTGAGGACAGGGGAAGTCAGCCCCAGCATTTT. This gives the protein CASSEDRGSQPQHF.

V is TRBV28 and J is TRBJ1-3; 9 bases are a match to TRBD1. The CDR3 consists of 20 residues. V shed 10 bases and J 4 bases; nucleotides not matched to a gene: 26. Looked up from germline, CDR1 is MDHEN and CDR2 is SYDVKM. In DNA form, the CDR3 reads TGTGCCACTTCGACCCCGAACAGGGGGCTCGGGAGAGTTTCGGGAAACACCATATATTTT. Its protein is CATSTPNRGLGRVSGNTIYF.